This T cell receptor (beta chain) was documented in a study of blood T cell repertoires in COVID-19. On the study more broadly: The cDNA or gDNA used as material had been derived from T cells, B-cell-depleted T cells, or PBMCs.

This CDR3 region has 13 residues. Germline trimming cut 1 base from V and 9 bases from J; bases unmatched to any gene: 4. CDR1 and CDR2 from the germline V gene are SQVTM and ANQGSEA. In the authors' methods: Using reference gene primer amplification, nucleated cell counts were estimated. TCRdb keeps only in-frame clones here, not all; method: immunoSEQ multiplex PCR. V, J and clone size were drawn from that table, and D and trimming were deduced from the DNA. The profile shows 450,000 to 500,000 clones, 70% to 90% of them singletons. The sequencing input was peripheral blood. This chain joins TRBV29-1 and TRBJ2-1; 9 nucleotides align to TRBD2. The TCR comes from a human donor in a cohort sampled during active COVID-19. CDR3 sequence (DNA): TGCAGCGTTGAAGCCCTAGCGGGACTTGAGCAGTTCTTC. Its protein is CSVEALAGLEQFF.